This TCR beta chain was identified during a study of blood T cells in healthy people across ages. Study observations and caveats: Age advanced and TCR beta diversity per million T cells fell, roughly linearly.

CDR3 size: 12 residues. Germline V lookup: CDR1 MNHNS, CDR2 SASEGT. With a J-beta primer mix and a sample-barcoded 5' primer, a second PCR ran about 7 to 12 cycles. TCRdb fed the 5' RACE reads into MiXCR, producing one record per CDR3 protein. The sample shows approximately 810,000 distinct CDR3 sequences, 29% of them seen only once. Comments on this clonotype: Its matching antigen is unknown. At one end the junction does not follow the germline gene, possibly because of a read error.

Total RNA amounts of at least 5 micrograms were extracted per sample. Sequenced: blood. The receptor's source is a woman over 75 in good health. The chain employs TRBV6-1 and TRBJ2-5; D perhaps matches TRBD1 (6 bases). The CDR3 DNA reads TGTGCCAGCAGTGAGGGGGCTGAGACCCGGTACTTC. It encodes CASSEGAETRYF.